These 20 T cell receptor beta chains came from one sample sequenced in a study of T cell repertoires in cytomegalovirus infection. Via MiXCR, TCRdb re-called the reads, giving one row per CDR3 protein. The table has more than 400,000 distinct CDR3 sequences, about 25% seen once. Sequenced: PBMCs. The receptors come from a human donor in good health (CMV status not recorded). Some clones in this sample may be carry-over from other donors' samples.

This clonotype was recorded many times. The V call is TRBV7-2, the J call TRBJ1-1; D not resolved. There are 15 residues in the CDR3. With 7 bases removed from V and 1 base from J, the gap between germline ends came to 16 bases. Germline V gene sequence: CDR1 SGHTA, CDR2 FQGNSA. CDR3 protein: CASKPGPNRNTEAFF. The CDR3 DNA sequence: TGTGCCAGCAAACCCGGGCCCAACCGGAACACTGAAGCTTTCTTT.

The V gene is TRBV4-1, the J gene TRBJ2-1; D ambiguous. This CDR3 spans 14 amino acids. Germline lookup yields CDR1 MGHRA and CDR2 YSYEKL. V was pared by 4 bases and J by 10 bases, with 17 bases between. The CDR3 DNA follows: TGCGCCAGCAGCCCGCTTGAGCATTCAGAGGAGCAGTTCTTC. Protein: CASSPLEHSEEQFF.

Note on this clonotype: A much larger clone is a single base away; this may be a read error. The chain links TRBV23-1 to TRBJ2-3, with TRBD2 matching 12 bases. TRBV23-1 has ORF status, its function being uncertain. V shed 7 bases and J 5 bases; nucleotides not matched to a gene: 22. This CDR3 region has 20 residues. The chain's CDR3 is CASTRMELAGGVVYRDTQYF. The CDR3 bases are TGCGCCAGCACCCGTATGGAACTAGCGGGAGGTGTCGTTTACAGAGATACGCAGTATTTT.

This chain links TRBV27 with TRBJ2-1; tentative D call: TRBD1 (5 bases). The CDR3 loop spans 15 amino acids. V lost 2 bases to trimming and J lost 5 bases, with 13 bases between them. Germline CDR1 is MNHEY and CDR2 is SMNVEV (reference sequence). CDR3 nucleotides: TGTGCCAGCAGTTTAGGTCAGGGCTGGAACAATGAGCAGTTCTTC. It yields the protein CASSLGQGWNNEQFF.

The CDR3 coding sequence is TGTGCCAGCACCCTTACCGAGGGCCCCGGCCACGAGCAGTACGTC. As protein: CASTLTEGPGHEQYV. The chain joins TRBV6-2 or TRBV6-3 to TRBJ2-7; the D gene is possibly TRBD2 (5 bases). The CDR3 runs to 15 residues. The V end lost 7 bases, the J end lost 5 bases, and 21 bases lay between the germline ends. Per germline, CDR1 MNHEY and CDR2 SVGEGT.

The chain has TRBV19 and TRBJ2-1; D is ambiguous. Germline assignment: CDR1 LNHDA and CDR2 SQIVND (reference sequence). This CDR3 is built from 11 residues. Trimming cost V 11 bases and J 4 bases, with 9 bases left between them. The CDR3 here is CAGRWYNEQFF. Here the CDR3 DNA reads TGTGCCGGCCGGTGGTACAATGAGCAGTTCTTC.

The gene calls are TRBV18 and TRBJ1-1, with unresolved D. Germline V CDR1 and CDR2: KGHSH, LQKENI. The CDR3 length is 14 residues. Between the trimmed V and J ends, which lost 8 bases and 6 bases, there was a span of 19 bases. The CDR3 bases are TGTGCCAGCCTACCCGACACCGCCGGGCCTGAAGCTTTCTTT. Translation: CASLPDTAGPEAFF.

The chain recombines TRBV6-2 or TRBV6-3 with TRBJ2-7; the D gene is possibly TRBD2 (5 bases). This CDR3 comprises 15 residues. Per germline, CDR1 MNHEY and CDR2 SVGEGT. V was clipped by 0 bases and J by 2 bases, with 11 bases between them. CDR3 residues: CASSYSDSSAYEQYV. The CDR3 DNA reads TGTGCCAGCAGTTACTCGGACTCCTCCGCCTACGAGCAGTACGTC.

This chain joins TRBV11-2 and TRBJ2-7; perhaps TRBD2 as D (5 bases). Per germline, CDR1 SGHAT and CDR2 FQNNGV. Between the trimmed V and J ends, which lost 5 bases and 7 bases, there was a span of 18 bases. This CDR3 has 14 residues. CDR3 in DNA: TGTGCCAGCAGCCCCCCCTGGGCTAGCTTGGAGCAGTACGTC. Protein: CASSPPWASLEQYV.

V and J are TRBV10-1 and TRBJ2-2, with D perhaps matching TRBD2 (6 bases). The CDR3 totals 16 residues. The V gene lost 3 bases and the J gene lost 1 base, with 12 bases spanning the gap. CDR1 and CDR2 (germline): WNHNN, SYGVQD (reference sequence). The CDR3 region has the DNA TGCGCCAGCAGTGATAGCGGAGTTTTGAACACCGGGGAGCTGTTTTTT. Translation gives CASSDSGVLNTGELFF.

This clonotype was seen only a few times. The rearrangement uses TRBV6-2 or TRBV6-3 and TRBJ1-2; D gene unclear. With 8 bases removed from V and 0 bases from J, the gap between germline ends came to 10 bases. The CDR3 has 13 amino acids. Germline CDR1 reads MNHEY; CDR2 reads SVGEGT. The DNA of the CDR3 is TGTGCCAGCCGGGATTCAGCTAACTATGGCTACACCTTC. This codes for CASRDSANYGYTF.

This clonotype was detected many times. The chain is built from TRBV7-2 and TRBJ1-3, with D tentatively TRBD1 (5 bases). The CDR3 is 19 amino acids. The germline V gene encodes CDR1 SGHTA and CDR2 FQGNSA. V was cut by 4 bases and J by 0 bases, with 22 bases left in between. The CDR3 sequence is CASSSPWGSAGPSGNTIYF. For the CDR3, the DNA is TGTGCCAGCAGCTCGCCGTGGGGGAGTGCGGGCCCCTCTGGAAACACCATATATTTT. Together with reference TRBV7-2 and TRBJ1-3, the CDR3 gives the full variable domain: GAGVSQSPSNKVTEKGKDVELRCDPISGHTALYWYRQSLGQGLEFLIYFQGNSAPDKSGLPSDRFSAERTGGSVSTLTIQRTQQEDSAVYLCASSSPWGSAGPSGNTIYFGEGSWLTVV.

This clonotype has a handful of counts. The chain carries TRBV7-6 and TRBJ2-5; no firm D call. The CDR3 is 15 residues long. The V gene lost 5 bases and the J gene lost 3 bases, with 16 bases spanning the gap. Germline loops: CDR1 SGHVS, CDR2 FNYEAQ. The CDR3 spells CASSLYWGMEETQYF. In DNA, the CDR3 is TGTGCCAGCAGCCTTTATTGGGGTATGGAAGAGACCCAGTACTTC.

In its sample, this clonotype was seen many times. The rearrangement uses TRBV7-8 and TRBJ1-5; TRBD1 is a possible D gene (5 bases). The CDR3 runs 16 residues. V was cut by 1 base and J by 0 bases, with 10 bases left in between. Germline-derived CDR1 and CDR2 are SGHVS and FQNEAQ. Written as DNA, the CDR3 is TGTGCCAGCAGCTTAGTAAAGGGGAGTAGCAATCAGCCCCAGCATTTT. Its translation is CASSLVKGSSNQPQHF.

Ten or more counts support this clonotype. The CDR3 DNA reads TGTGCCAGCAGCTGGGGACCTAACTATGGCTACACCTTC. It codes for CASSWGPNYGYTF. This chain links TRBV7-3 with TRBJ1-2; a weak D match, TRBD1 (5 bases). The germline V gene has CDR1 SGHTA and CDR2 FQGTGA. The CDR3 is made up of 13 amino acids. Between the trimmed V and J ends, which lost 4 bases and 0 bases, there was a span of 6 bases.

This clonotype came up a few times. The chain links TRBV7-2 to TRBJ2-3; no reliable D call. Germline V gene data show CDR1 as SGHTA and CDR2 as FQGNSA. The CDR3 runs to 13 residues. Trimming left V 3 bases short and J 6 bases short, with 10 bases between. CDR3 sequence (DNA): TGTGCCAGCAGCTTGAGGCGGATGGATACGCAGTATTTT. It specifies CASSLRRMDTQYF.

The chain uses TRBV5-1 and TRBJ2-1, with TRBD2 identical over 8 bases. The CDR3 has 18 residues. Looked up from germline, CDR1 is SGHRS and CDR2 is YFSETQ. J was trimmed by 6 bases and V by 5 bases; bases with no gene match: 19. The CDR3 DNA follows: TGCGCCAGCAGTGGGTCTCCGGGCAGGCTAGCGGGCCTCAATGAGCAGTTCTTC. Translating it yields CASSGSPGRLAGLNEQFF.

This clonotype was counted between two and nine times. The rearrangement links TRBV6-6 to TRBJ1-4; maybe TRBD1 (5 bases). The CDR3 runs to 18 residues. CDR1 and CDR2 from the germline V gene are MNHNY and SVGAGI (reference sequence). V lost 5 bases and J 8 bases, leaving 27 bases between the germline ends. As DNA, the CDR3 is TGTGCCAGCAGTCCCCGGGGAGGGGTAAGAATAGGAAAGGAAAAACTGTTTTTT. Its translation: CASSPRGGVRIGKEKLFF.

This clonotype was detected many times. V is TRBV7-2 and J is TRBJ2-7; maybe TRBD2 (6 bases). Germline lookup yields CDR1 SGHTA and CDR2 FQGNSA. The V gene lost 0 bases and the J gene lost 0 bases, with 9 bases spanning the gap. The CDR3 runs to 15 residues. Here the CDR3 DNA reads TGTGCCAGCAGCTTAGCCGGGGGAAGCTCCTACGAGCAGTACGTC. Amino acid sequence: CASSLAGGSSYEQYV.

Only a few counts were recorded for this clonotype. This chain links TRBV7-9 with TRBJ2-7; D possibly uses TRBD1 or TRBD2 (8 bases each). Germline V gene sequence: CDR1 SEHNR, CDR2 FQNEAQ (reference sequence). The CDR3 has 15 residues. The V end lost 0 bases, the J end lost 6 bases, and 15 bases lay between the germline ends. CDR3 region: CASSLAGGGTGEQYF. Written as DNA, the CDR3 is TGTGCCAGCAGCTTAGCCGGGGGGGGGACAGGCGAGCAGTACTTC. Together with reference TRBV7-9 and TRBJ2-7, the CDR3 gives the full variable domain: DTGVSQNPRHKITKRGQNVTFRCDPISEHNRLYWYRQTLGQGPEFLTYFQNEAQLEKSRLLSDRFSAERPKGSFSTLEIQRTEQGDSAMYLCASSLAGGGTGEQYFGPGTRLTVT.